Each of the 8 T cell receptor beta chains below was sequenced from the same sample in a study of blood T cell repertoires in COVID-19. Repertoires were generated with immunoSEQ multiplex PCR, while TCRdb's copy carries only in-frame clones and drops some. The profile shows around 260,000 clones, approximately 81% of them singletons. The sample taken for sequencing was peripheral blood. The receptors were gathered from a man between 60 and 70 years old with acute or convalescent COVID-19.

To note about this clone: This sample also contains other DNA sequences that code for the same CDR3. This sequence joins TRBV3-1 (or the pseudogene TRBV3-2) and TRBJ1-6; possible D gene TRBD1, 6 bases. The CDR3 covers 14 residues. V lost 1 base to trimming and J lost 7 bases, with 8 bases between them. CDR1 LGHDT and CDR2 YNNKEL come from the germline V gene (reference sequence). CDR3 sequence reads: CASSQGTANSPLHF. CDR3 coding DNA: TGTGCCAGCAGCCAAGGGACAGCGAATTCACCCCTCCACTTT.

This clone was observed a single time. This chain links TRBV7-3 with TRBJ2-1; D possibly corresponds to TRBD1 (5 bases). Trimming shortened V by 3 bases and J by 0 bases, and 12 bases separated the two germline ends. The CDR3 covers 16 residues. The V gene's germline CDR1 is SGHTA and CDR2 FQGTGA. This chain's CDR3 is CASSLIGAGSYNEQFF. CDR3 DNA sequence: TGTGCCAGCAGCTTGATTGGGGCCGGCTCCTACAATGAGCAGTTCTTC. The entire variable domain, with the rest obtained from reference TRBV7-3 and TRBJ2-1, is as follows: GAGVSQTPSNKVTEKGKYVELRCDPISGHTALYWYRQSLGQGPEFLIYFQGTGAADDSGLPNDRFFAVRPEGSVSTLKIQRTERGDSAVYLCASSLIGAGSYNEQFFGPGTRLTVL.

The rearrangement links TRBV6-5 to TRBJ2-2; 12 bases line up with TRBD2. V shed 7 bases and J 8 bases; nucleotides not matched to a gene: 5. Germline CDR1 and CDR2: MNHEY and SVGAGI. The CDR3 extends over 14 amino acids. The CDR3 sequence is CASKPSGGAGELFF. The CDR3 DNA reads TGTGCCAGCAAGCCTAGCGGGGGGGCTGGGGAGCTGTTTTTT.

CDR3 nucleotide sequence: TGTGCCAGCTCACCCCAGGACTTCCAAGAGACCCAGTACTTC. This encodes CASSPQDFQETQYF. The chain has TRBV18 and TRBJ2-5, with a tentative D call TRBD2 (5 bases). CDR1 and CDR2 (germline): KGHSH, LQKENI. The length of the CDR3 is 14 residues. The V and J ends lost 3 bases and 1 base respectively, with 9 bases between them.

The chain uses TRBV30 and TRBJ2-7; 11 bases are a match to TRBD1. The V segment lost 3 bases and the J segment 3 bases; nucleotides outside the gene matches: 7. CDR1 and CDR2 from the germline V gene are GTSNPN and SVGIG (reference sequence). CDR3 length equals 15 residues. CDR3 loop: CAWSSGQGGLYEQYF. In nucleotides, the CDR3 is TGTGCCTGGAGCTCGGGACAGGGGGGACTCTACGAGCAGTACTTC.

This chain joins TRBV27 and TRBJ1-4; 10 bases are a match to TRBD1. V was clipped by 5 bases and J by 4 bases; unmatched bases: 4. The length of the CDR3 is 15 residues. Germline V gene lookup returns CDR1 MNHEY and CDR2 SMNVEV (reference sequence). CDR3 protein: CASSPRTGGNEKLFF. CDR3 nucleotide sequence: TGTGCCAGCAGTCCGCGGACAGGGGGTAATGAAAAACTGTTTTTT.

The genes are TRBV6-5 and TRBJ2-7; TRBD2 matches at 8 bases. The length of the CDR3 is 13 residues. V was pared by 6 bases and J by 7 bases, with 8 bases of the junction left unmatched. Germline lookup yields CDR1 MNHEY and CDR2 SVGAGI. CDR3 coding DNA: TGTGCCAGCAGAGCGGGAGAGAAGCGTGAGCAGTACTTC. This translates into CASRAGEKREQYF.

This sequence joins TRBV28 and TRBJ2-7; weak D call: TRBD1 (6 bases). V shed 7 bases and J shed 5 bases, with 15 bases lying between them. Germline V gene sequence: CDR1 MDHEN, CDR2 SYDVKM. The CDR3 runs 13 residues. The CDR3 DNA reads as TGTGCCAGCAAAAAGGACAGACCCCACGAGCAGTACTTC. Translation: CASKKDRPHEQYF.